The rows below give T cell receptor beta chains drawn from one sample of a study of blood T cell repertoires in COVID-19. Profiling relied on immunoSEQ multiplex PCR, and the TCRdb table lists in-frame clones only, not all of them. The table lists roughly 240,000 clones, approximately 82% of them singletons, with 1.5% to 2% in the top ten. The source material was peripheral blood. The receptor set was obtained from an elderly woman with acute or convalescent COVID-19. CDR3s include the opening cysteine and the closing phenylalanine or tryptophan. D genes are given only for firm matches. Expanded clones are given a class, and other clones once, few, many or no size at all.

CDR3 DNA: TGTGCCAGCAGCCCCCTCCCGACTAGCGGGGGGAGGAATGAGCAGTTCTTC
CDR3 protein: CASSPLPTSGGRNEQFF
clone size: few
V gene: TRBV9
J gene: TRBJ2-1
D gene: TRBD2

CDR3 DNA: TGTGCCAGTGGCGAATTCCCAGCGGGAGGGCCTGCCCCACAAAACATTCAGTACTTC
CDR3 protein: CASGEFPAGGPAPQNIQYF
clone size: NA
V gene: TRBV19
J gene: TRBJ2-4
D gene: TRBD2

CDR3 DNA: TGTGCCAGCAGGGGGACGGGACAGGGAATTTTTCAAGAGACCCAGTACTTC
CDR3 protein: CASRGTGQGIFQETQYF
clone size: NA
V gene: TRBV28
J gene: TRBJ2-5
D gene: TRBD1

CDR3 DNA: TGTGCCAGCAGCTTACCGGGACAGGGCCTTCTCTCTGGAAACACCATATATTTT
CDR3 protein: CASSLPGQGLLSGNTIYF
clone size: NA
V gene: TRBV5-4
J gene: TRBJ1-3
D gene: TRBD1

CDR3 DNA: TGTGCCAGCAGTTCTTCTAGCCGATTTTCTCCATACGAGCAGTACTTC
CDR3 protein: CASSSSSRFSPYEQYF
clone size: NA
V gene: TRBV6-2/TRBV6-3
J gene: TRBJ2-7
D gene: NA

CDR3 DNA: TGTGCCAGCAGCCACAAGTGGGGGCTGAATGAAAAACTGTTTTTT
CDR3 protein: CASSHKWGLNEKLFF
clone size: NA
V gene: TRBV3-1/TRBV3-2
J gene: TRBJ1-4
D gene: NA

CDR3 DNA: TGCGCCAGCAGCTTGGTTCAGGGTGCCGGGGAGCTGTTTTTT
CDR3 protein: CASSLVQGAGELFF
clone size: NA
V gene: TRBV5-1
J gene: TRBJ2-2
D gene: NA

CDR3 DNA: TGTGCCAGTAGTAAGTCGGGGGGCTCCTACGAGCAGTACTTC
CDR3 protein: CASSKSGGSYEQYF
clone size: NA
V gene: TRBV19
J gene: TRBJ2-7
D gene: TRBD2

CDR3 DNA: TGTGCCAGCAGCGTAAGACTAGCGGGAGGGCGTCGAGAGCAGTACTTC
CDR3 protein: CASSVRLAGGRREQYF
clone size: NA
V gene: TRBV11-3
J gene: TRBJ2-7
D gene: TRBD2

CDR3 DNA: TGTGCCAGCTCGCTACAGGGAAACTATGGCTACACCTTC
CDR3 protein: CASSLQGNYGYTF
clone size: NA
V gene: TRBV18
J gene: TRBJ1-2
D gene: NA

CDR3 DNA: TGCGCCAGCCGCAGGGAAACTGGAAACACCATATATTTT
CDR3 protein: CASRRETGNTIYF
clone size: NA
V gene: TRBV10-2
J gene: TRBJ1-3
D gene: NA

CDR3 DNA: TGTGCCAGTAGCAGGGGGCCTCAGCCCCAGCATTTT
CDR3 protein: CASSRGPQPQHF
clone size: NA
V gene: TRBV19
J gene: TRBJ1-5
D gene: TRBD1

CDR3 DNA: TGTGCCAGCAGACTAGCGGCCACCGGGGAGCTGTTTTTT
CDR3 protein: CASRLAATGELFF
clone size: few
V gene: TRBV2
J gene: TRBJ2-2
D gene: TRBD2

CDR3 DNA: TGCGCCAGCAGCTTGAGCCCGACAGGGGGCGTCACTGAAGCTTTCTTT
CDR3 protein: CASSLSPTGGVTEAFF
clone size: few
V gene: TRBV5-1
J gene: TRBJ1-1
D gene: TRBD1

CDR3 DNA: TGTGCCAGCAGCGGTGGTCCCCGGGGAGGGAACACCATATATTTT
CDR3 protein: CASSGGPRGGNTIYF
clone size: NA
V gene: TRBV2
J gene: TRBJ1-3
D gene: NA

CDR3 DNA: TGTGCCAGCTCACCGCGGACAGGGGACACCGGGGAGCTGTTTTTT
CDR3 protein: CASSPRTGDTGELFF
clone size: NA
V gene: TRBV18
J gene: TRBJ2-2
D gene: TRBD1

CDR3 DNA: TGTGCCAGCAGCACAGACAGGGCCTTCCTCGGGTTCTTC
CDR3 protein: CASSTDRAFLGFF
clone size: few
V gene: TRBV7-2
J gene: TRBJ2-1
D gene: TRBD1

CDR3 DNA: TGTGCCAGTAGTATTAGCCACAATGAGCAGTTCTTC
CDR3 protein: CASSISHNEQFF
clone size: NA
V gene: TRBV19
J gene: TRBJ2-1
D gene: NA

CDR3 DNA: TGTGCCAGCAGCGTGGGGGGGACTGGCGAAAAACTGTTTTTT
CDR3 protein: CASSVGGTGEKLFF
clone size: NA
V gene: TRBV7-9
J gene: TRBJ1-4
D gene: NA

CDR3 DNA: TGTGCCAGCAGACAGGGTTGGAGTTCCTACGAGCAGTACTTC
CDR3 protein: CASRQGWSSYEQYF
clone size: few
V gene: TRBV6-5
J gene: TRBJ2-7
D gene: NA

CDR3 DNA: TGTGCCAGCAGTTCACAGGGTTCCGGAAATCAGCCCCAGCATTTT
CDR3 protein: CASSSQGSGNQPQHF
clone size: NA
V gene: TRBV28
J gene: TRBJ1-5
D gene: NA

CDR3 DNA: TGTGCCAGCAGCTTAGATGACGGAGGAGAGAGCTACACCTTC
CDR3 protein: CASSLDDGGESYTF
clone size: NA
V gene: TRBV7-9
J gene: TRBJ1-2
D gene: NA

CDR3 DNA: TGTGCCAGCAGCAGACAGTCGAACACTGAAGCTTTCTTT
CDR3 protein: CASSRQSNTEAFF
clone size: NA
V gene: TRBV12-3/TRBV12-4
J gene: TRBJ1-1
D gene: NA

CDR3 DNA: TGTGCCAGCACAACAGGTCGGAACATGAACACTGAAGCTTTCTTT
CDR3 protein: CASTTGRNMNTEAFF
clone size: NA
V gene: TRBV2
J gene: TRBJ1-1
D gene: NA

CDR3 DNA: TGCGCCAGCAAACGACTAGCGGGGGTGATGAACACCGGGGAGCTGTTTTTT
CDR3 protein: CASKRLAGVMNTGELFF
clone size: few
V gene: TRBV5-1
J gene: TRBJ2-2
D gene: TRBD2

CDR3 DNA: TGTGCCAGCACCCCGGGGGGCGGCTCACCCCTCCACTTT
CDR3 protein: CASTPGGGSPLHF
clone size: NA
V gene: TRBV7-8
J gene: TRBJ1-6
D gene: NA